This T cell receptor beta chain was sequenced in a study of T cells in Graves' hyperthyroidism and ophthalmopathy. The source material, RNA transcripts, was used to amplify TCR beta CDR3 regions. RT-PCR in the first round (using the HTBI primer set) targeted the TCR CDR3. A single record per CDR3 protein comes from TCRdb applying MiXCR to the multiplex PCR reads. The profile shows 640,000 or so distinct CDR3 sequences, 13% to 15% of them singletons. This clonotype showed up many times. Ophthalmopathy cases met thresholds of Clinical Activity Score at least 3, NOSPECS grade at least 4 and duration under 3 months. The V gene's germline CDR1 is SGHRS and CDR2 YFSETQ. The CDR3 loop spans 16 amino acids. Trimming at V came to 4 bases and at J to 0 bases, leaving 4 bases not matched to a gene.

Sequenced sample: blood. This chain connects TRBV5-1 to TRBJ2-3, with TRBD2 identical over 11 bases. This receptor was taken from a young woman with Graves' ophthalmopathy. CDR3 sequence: CASSRLAGPSTDTQYF. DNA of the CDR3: TGCGCCAGCAGCAGACTAGCGGGACCTAGCACAGATACGCAGTATTTT.